Presented here are 9 T cell receptor beta chains from one specimen sequenced in a study of Graves' ophthalmopathy and Graves' hyperthyroidism. TCR beta CDR3 regions were amplified from RNA transcripts. Second-round multiplex PCR came after first-round RT-PCR with HTBI primers. TCRdb passed the multiplex PCR reads through MiXCR, listing each CDR3 protein once. This table holds roughly 600,000 distinct CDR3 sequences, roughly 39% found once. Sequenced sample: peripheral blood or thyroid tissue (not recorded which). These receptor sequences come from an adult man with Graves' hyperthyroidism.

The CDR3 region has the DNA TGTGCCAGCAGCGAGACCGGCAACCTCTACAATGAGCAGTTCTTC. It translates to CASSETGNLYNEQFF. The gene calls are TRBV11-2 and TRBJ2-1; D ambiguous. V was trimmed by 5 bases and J by 3 bases, leaving 14 bases between them. The V gene's germline CDR1 is SGHAT and CDR2 FQNNGV. There are 15 residues in the CDR3.

This chain joins TRBV29-1 and TRBJ1-2, with 7 bases fitting TRBD1. Germline loops: CDR1 SQVTM, CDR2 ANQGSEA. The V segment lost 6 bases and the J segment 8 bases; nucleotides outside the gene matches: 9. The CDR3 sequence is 12 residues long. The CDR3 DNA is TGCAGCGTAAAAGAAAGGGGGCGAGGCTACACCTTC. Protein product: CSVKERGRGYTF.

As to this clonotype: One end of the junction varies from germline; a read error may be responsible. This chain connects TRBV11-1 to TRBJ2-7; no definite D call. The germline V gene encodes CDR1 SGHAT and CDR2 FQDESV (reference sequence). CDR3 length equals 15 residues. CDR3 sequence reads: CASSRAAALSYEQHF. DNA for the CDR3: TGTGCCAGCAGCCGCGCTGCGGCACTTTCCTACGAGCAGCACTTC.

The genes are TRBV25-1 and TRBJ2-7; TRBD1 matches 10 bases. V lost 7 bases to trimming and J lost 1 base; unmatched junction nucleotides: 10. The CDR3 is 16 residues long. Per germline, CDR1 MGHDK and CDR2 SYGVNS. Here the CDR3 reads CASTSRGQGLSYEQYF. DNA of the CDR3: TGTGCCAGCACCTCCCGGGGACAGGGGCTTTCCTACGAGCAGTACTTC.

The chain carries TRBV20-1 and TRBJ1-6; 8 nucleotides match TRBD1. The germline gives CDR1 DFQATT, CDR2 SNEGSKA (reference sequence). Trimming removed 5 bases from V and 11 bases from J; junction bases left unmatched: 17. This CDR3 region has 16 residues. The DNA of the CDR3 is TGCAGTGCTGGCCGGGACGGACAGGGTCAACGTCCACCCCTCCACTTT. Its protein is CSAGRDGQGQRPPLHF.

In its sample, this clonotype was seen many times. The rearrangement joins TRBV11-2 to TRBJ1-6, with D hard to call. The CDR3 sequence is 13 residues long. Trimming pared 6 bases from V and 0 bases from J, leaving 3 bases between. Germline V CDR1 and CDR2: SGHAT, FQNNGV. CDR3 residues: CASSHSYNSPLHF. The CDR3 bases are TGTGCCAGCAGTCACTCCTATAATTCACCCCTCCACTTT.

This clonotype was picked up many times. The V call is TRBV24-1, the J call TRBJ1-1; 10 nucleotides agree with TRBD1. CDR1 and CDR2 (germline): KGHDR, SFDVKD. V lost 7 bases and J lost 0; bases outside the gene matches: 4. This CDR3 is built from 15 residues. The CDR3 nucleotides are TGTGCCACCAGACCGGGACAGGGGATGAACACTGAAGCTTTCTTT. Encoded protein: CATRPGQGMNTEAFF.

This clonotype was recorded a few times. CDR3 region: CASRTASGRASGELFF. For the CDR3, the DNA is TGTGCCAGCAGGACAGCTAGCGGGAGGGCGTCCGGGGAGCTGTTTTTT. The chain carries TRBV12-3 or TRBV12-4 and TRBJ2-2, with 12 bases matching TRBD2. The CDR3 runs 16 residues. J was trimmed by 6 bases and V by 6 bases; bases with no gene match: 8.

This clonotype appeared a few times. The chain recombines TRBV7-9 with TRBJ1-5; D uncertain. The CDR3 loop spans 15 amino acids. From germline, CDR1 is SEHNR and CDR2 FQNEAQ (reference sequence). Trimming removed 3 bases from V and 3 bases from J, with 12 bases in between. CDR3 coding DNA: TGTGCCAGCAGCTTTGGGAACAGCTACAATCAGCCCCAGCATTTT. Encoded protein: CASSFGNSYNQPQHF.